This T cell receptor (beta chain) was captured in a study of cytomegalovirus exposure and HLA in healthy donors. In the PCR, 60 Vbeta and 13 Jbeta primers were used. Assay: immunoSEQ multiplex PCR; the TCRdb copy retains only in-frame clones and omits some. Among over 130,000 clones listed, more than 75% were seen once. Source material: PBMCs. This TCR was sampled from a human donor in good health.

In DNA form, the CDR3 reads TGTGCCAGCAGCTTTTCAGGGGCCTACGAGCAGTACTTC. Translating it yields CASSFSGAYEQYF. The rearrangement joins TRBV5-4 to TRBJ2-7, with a tentative D call TRBD1 (6 bases). The CDR3 length is 13 residues. Trimming removed 2 bases from V and 2 bases from J, with 8 bases in between. The V gene's germline CDR1 is SGHNT and CDR2 YYREEE (reference sequence).